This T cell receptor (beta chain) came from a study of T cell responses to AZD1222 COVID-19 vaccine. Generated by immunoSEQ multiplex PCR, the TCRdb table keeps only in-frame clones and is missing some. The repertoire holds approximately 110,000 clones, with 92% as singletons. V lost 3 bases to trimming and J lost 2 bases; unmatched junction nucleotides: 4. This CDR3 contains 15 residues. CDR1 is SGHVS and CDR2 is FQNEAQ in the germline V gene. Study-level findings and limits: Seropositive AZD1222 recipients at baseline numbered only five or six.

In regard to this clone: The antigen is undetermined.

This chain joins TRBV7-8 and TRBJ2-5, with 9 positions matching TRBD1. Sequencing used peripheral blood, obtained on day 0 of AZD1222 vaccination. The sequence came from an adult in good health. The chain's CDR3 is CASSFNRGQQETQYF. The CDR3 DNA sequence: TGTGCCAGCAGCTTTAACAGGGGGCAACAAGAGACCCAGTACTTC.